This TCR beta chain was retrieved from a study of T cells in Graves' hyperthyroidism and ophthalmopathy. RNA transcripts gave rise to amplified TCR beta CDR3 regions. A first-round RT-PCR of the TCR CDR3 used the HTBI primer set. MiXCR, applied by TCRdb to the multiplex PCR reads, yields one record per CDR3 protein. This sample has around 600,000 distinct CDR3 sequences, with 12% to 15% found just once. About this clonotype itself: A much larger clone is a single base away; this may be a read error.

The germline V gene encodes CDR1 GTSNPN and CDR2 SVGIG (reference sequence). The CDR3 extends over 13 amino acids. The source of this sequence is a woman aged 18 to 35 with Graves' ophthalmopathy. Sequences were obtained from blood. The chain joins TRBV30 to TRBJ1-1; D may be TRBD1 (5 bases). The CDR3 reads CAWSFQGGTKAFF. The CDR3 coding sequence is TGTGCCTGGAGTTTCCAGGGTGGCACTAAAGCTTTCTTT.